The 5 T cell receptor beta chains in this list originate from one sample, sequenced in a study of read filtering for tumor transcriptome and immune sequencing. The library was built from about 400 ng RNA with molecular barcoded adaptors for alpha/delta and beta/gamma chains. TCRdb reprocessed the reads via MiXCR and lists one record per CDR3 protein. The profile shows 90,000 or so distinct CDR3 sequences, about a fifth of them singletons. The material sequenced was a population of CD138-negative cells sorted from bone marrow. These receptors were collected from a donor at least 40 years old with multiple myeloma.

Concerning this clonotype: This may be a read error, as it is one base from a much larger clone. This chain links TRBV2 with TRBJ2-2, with TRBD2 as a possible D gene (5 bases). The germline CDR1 and CDR2 sequences are SNHLY and FYNNEI. CDR3 length: 14 residues. This CDR3 is CASIGSRSTGELLF. CDR3 sequence (DNA): TGTGCCAGCATCGGTTCCCGGAGCACCGGGGAGCTGCTTTTT.

This clonotype was observed at least ten times. The V and J genes are TRBV5-1 and TRBJ1-1, with 11 bases fitting TRBD1. This CDR3 has 14 residues. With 5 bases clipped from V and 3 bases from J, the junction kept 3 bases outside the gene matches. CDR1 is SGHRS and CDR2 is YFSETQ in the germline V gene. CDR3 sequence (DNA): TGCGCCAGCAGTTGGGGACAGGGGGACACTGAAGCTTTCTTT. Its protein product is CASSWGQGDTEAFF. Combining the CDR3 with reference TRBV5-1 and TRBJ1-1 gives the whole variable domain KAGVTQTPRYLIKTRGQQVTLSCSPISGHRSVSWYQQTPGQGLQFLFEYFSETQRNKGNFPGRFSGRQFSNSRSEMNVSTLELGDSALYLCASSWGQGDTEAFFGQGTRLTVV.

V and J are TRBV4-2 and TRBJ1-2; tentative D call: TRBD1 (6 bases). The V and J ends lost 0 bases and 4 bases respectively, with 18 bases between them. The length of the CDR3 is 17 residues. Germline V lookup: CDR1 LGHNA, CDR2 YNFKEQ. CDR3 loop: CASSQDLRDTWGYGYTF. For the CDR3, the DNA is TGTGCCAGCAGCCAAGATCTTAGGGACACCTGGGGCTATGGCTACACCTTC.

For this clonotype: This may be a read error, as it is one base from a much larger clone. The chain joins TRBV7-6 to TRBJ2-2; the match to TRBD1 covers 9 bases. Germline V gene lookup returns CDR1 SGHVS and CDR2 FNYEAQ. CDR3 length: 17 amino acids. The CDR3 bases are TGTGCCAGCAGCCATCGGGGACAGGGAAAGAACACCAGGGAGCTGTTTTTT. This gives the protein CASSHRGQGKNTRELFF.

This clonotype appeared many times. The chain uses TRBV20-1 and TRBJ2-7; D could derive from TRBD1 or TRBD2 (5 bases each). Germline CDR1 is DFQATT and CDR2 is SNEGSKA (reference sequence). The CDR3 totals 16 residues. V shed 0 bases and J shed 0 bases, with 15 bases lying between them. CDR3: CSARDQGRPSSYEQYF. CDR3 DNA: TGCAGTGCTAGAGATCAGGGACGGCCGAGCTCCTACGAGCAGTACTTC.